This T cell receptor beta chain came from a study of neurological immune-mediated disorders. CDR1 MDHEN and CDR2 SYDVKM come from the germline V gene. The CDR3 has 12 amino acids. TCRdb fed the 5' RACE reads into MiXCR, producing one record per CDR3 protein. The repertoire has roughly 30,000 distinct CDR3 sequences, approximately 6% of them found once; the top ten carry 2% to 2.5%. Ten or more counts support this clonotype. This chain links TRBV28 with TRBJ2-7; either TRBD1 or TRBD2 may supply D (5 bases each). Sequencing was performed on CD4+ T cells from blood. The sequence came from a woman in her 50s in good health. The CDR3 is CASTGPTYEQYF. The CDR3 DNA follows: TGTGCGTCGACGGGACCTACCTACGAGCAGTACTTC. Drawing the rest from reference TRBV28 and TRBJ2-7, the complete variable domain is DVKVTQSSRYLVKRTGEKVFLECVQDMDHENMFWYRQDPGLGLRLIYFSYDVKMKEKGDIPEGYSVSREKKERFSLILESASTNQTSMYLCASTGPTYEQYFGPGTRLTVT.